The rows below give T cell receptor beta chains drawn from one sample of a study of blood T cell repertoires in COVID-19. TCRdb's copy holds only in-frame clones and misses some; the assay was immunoSEQ multiplex PCR. The sample carries about 180,000 clones, roughly 87% recorded once. Sequencing used peripheral blood. These receptors were taken from a man between 18 and 29 years old who had recovered from COVID-19. The CDR3 runs from the conserved cysteine through the conserved F or W. The D gene is left open where the match is weak. The listing skips clone size in some rows; elsewhere it reads once, few, many or a size class.

V,size,D,J,DNA,CDR3
TRBV6-6,NA,TRBD2,TRBJ2-3,TGTGCCAGCAGTTTGACTAGCGGGCGGTTCACAGATACGCAGTATTTT,CASSLTSGRFTDTQYF
TRBV4-3,NA,TRBD2,TRBJ2-2,TGCGCCAGCAGCCAGGATTTAACTAGCGGGGCAGCGGCTGGGGTAACCGGGGAGCTGTTTTTT,CASSQDLTSGAAAGVTGELFF
TRBV15,NA,NA,TRBJ1-4,TGTGCCACCAGCAGAGATGGTTTCCCAGGCCGTCTTGAAAAACTGTTTTTT,CATSRDGFPGRLEKLFF
TRBV19,NA,NA,TRBJ2-5,TGTGCCAGTAAGGGCAGGGGCCAAGAGACCCAGTACTTC,CASKGRGQETQYF
TRBV7-2,NA,TRBD1,TRBJ2-3,TGTGCCAGCAGCCCTGGGACAGCCAGCACAGATACGCAGTATTTT,CASSPGTASTDTQYF
TRBV28,NA,TRBD1,TRBJ1-2,TGTGCCAGCAGCCTTCAACAGGGGGCTGGCTACACCTTC,CASSLQQGAGYTF
TRBV6-6,NA,NA,TRBJ2-1,TGTGCCAGCAGCCCCGCCGGGACTCCAATAAATGAGCAGTTCTTC,CASSPAGTPINEQFF
TRBV10-3,NA,NA,TRBJ2-7,TGTGCCATCAGAGAACAGGGTTCCTCCTACGAGCAGTACTTC,CAIREQGSSYEQYF
TRBV7-3,NA,TRBD1,TRBJ2-7,TGTGCCAGCAGCTTCACCGGGACAGCCCCTAACGAGCAGTACTTC,CASSFTGTAPNEQYF
TRBV7-2,NA,TRBD1,TRBJ1-2,TGTGCCAGCAGCCCACCCTCCGGGACAGGTCCGTATGGCTACACCTTC,CASSPPSGTGPYGYTF
TRBV28,NA,NA,TRBJ1-6,TGTGCCAGCTGTGTTCGTAATTCACCCCTCCACTTT,CASCVRNSPLHF
TRBV6-5,NA,TRBD1,TRBJ2-4,TGTGCCAGCAGTTACCTGACAGGGGGCGGGAACATTCAGTACTTC,CASSYLTGGGNIQYF
TRBV12-3/TRBV12-4,NA,NA,TRBJ1-2,TGTGCCAGCAGTTTAGCTCGCGGGAATGGCTACACCTTC,CASSLARGNGYTF
TRBV7-2,NA,TRBD2,TRBJ2-3,TGTGCCAGCAGCTTGGCCGGGACTAGGGTCGGAGATACGCAGTATTTT,CASSLAGTRVGDTQYF
TRBV14,NA,NA,TRBJ2-3,TGTGCCAGCAGCCAAGCTTTGCGGGGAAATACGCAGTATTTT,CASSQALRGNTQYF
TRBV5-1,once,NA,TRBJ1-2,TGCGCCAGCAGCTTGGCCGCGGATGGCTACACCTTC,CASSLAADGYTF
TRBV27,NA,NA,TRBJ2-3,TGTGCCAGCAGTGCCTATTCCGGGACTCTTCGCGAAGATACGCAGTATTTT,CASSAYSGTLREDTQYF
TRBV3-1/TRBV3-2,NA,TRBD2,TRBJ2-1,TGTGCCAGCAACCGACTAGCGGGAGGAAACAATGAGCAGTTCTTC,CASNRLAGGNNEQFF
TRBV5-1,once,TRBD2,TRBJ2-3,TGCGCCAGCAGTAGCGGGGAAATGACAGATACGCAGTATTTT,CASSSGEMTDTQYF
TRBV9,NA,TRBD1,TRBJ1-1,TGTGCCAGCAGCGCTGCCGGGACAGGGGGCTCTGAAGCTTTCTTT,CASSAAGTGGSEAFF
TRBV4-2,NA,TRBD2,TRBJ2-3,TGTGCCAGCAGCCAAGATGCTAGCGGGAAGGGAGATACGCAGTATTTT,CASSQDASGKGDTQYF
TRBV19,once,NA,TRBJ1-5,TGTGCCAGTAGTCCCGGGACTTTTAATCAGCCCCAGCATTTT,CASSPGTFNQPQHF